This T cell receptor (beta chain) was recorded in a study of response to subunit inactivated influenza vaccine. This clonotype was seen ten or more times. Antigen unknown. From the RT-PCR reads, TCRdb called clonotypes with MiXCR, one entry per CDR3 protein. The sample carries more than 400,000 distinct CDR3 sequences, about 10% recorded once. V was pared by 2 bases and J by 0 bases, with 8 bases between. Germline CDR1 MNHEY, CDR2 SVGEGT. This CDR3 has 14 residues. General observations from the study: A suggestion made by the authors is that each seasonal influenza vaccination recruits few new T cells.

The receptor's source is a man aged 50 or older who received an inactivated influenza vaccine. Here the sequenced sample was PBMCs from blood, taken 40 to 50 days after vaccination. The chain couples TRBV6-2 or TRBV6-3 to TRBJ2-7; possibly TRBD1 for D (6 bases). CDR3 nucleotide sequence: TGTGCCAGCAGTTACCTGGACAGCTCCTACGAGCAGTACTTC. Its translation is CASSYLDSSYEQYF.